Listed here are 8 T cell receptor beta chains from one sample, sequenced in a study of cytomegalovirus exposure and HLA in healthy donors. The table came from immunoSEQ multiplex PCR; TCRdb's copy has only in-frame clones and leaves some out. Altogether some 59,000 clones are present, approximately 92% being singletons, with the ten largest covering 15%. The sequenced sample consisted of PBMCs. Receptors were obtained from a young woman in good health and CMV-seronegative.

The V gene is TRBV5-6, the J gene TRBJ1-4; 8 bases match TRBD1. Germline V lookup: CDR1 SGHDT, CDR2 YYEEEE. V lost 2 bases and J lost 10; bases outside the gene matches: 1. There are 12 residues in the CDR3. Here the CDR3 DNA reads TGTGCCAGCAGCTTTGGACAGGGAAAACTGTTTTTT. Residues: CASSFGQGKLFF.

In nucleotides, the CDR3 is TGTGCCAGCAGCCGGACAGAGTATGGCTACACCTTC. Amino acids: CASSRTEYGYTF. The chain has TRBV7-2 and TRBJ1-2; possibly TRBD1 for D (6 bases). From germline, CDR1 is SGHTA and CDR2 FQGNSA. V dropped 5 bases and J dropped 5 bases, with 9 bases sitting between them. The CDR3 extends over 12 amino acids.

The chain links TRBV29-1 to TRBJ1-1, with 7 bases fitting TRBD1. The CDR3 runs to 11 residues. CDR1 is SQVTM, CDR2 ANQGSEA, per germline. V dropped 6 bases and J dropped 5; count of bases not matched to a gene: 3. CDR3 nucleotide sequence: TGCAGCGTCCCGACAGGGACTGAAGCTTTCTTT. Its protein is CSVPTGTEAFF.

This clone was seen once. The gene calls are TRBV7-2 and TRBJ2-3; tentatively, D is TRBD2 (6 bases). The CDR3 is 17 amino acids. The germline V gene has CDR1 SGHTA and CDR2 FQGNSA. Deletions cut 5 bases from V and 1 base from J, with 19 bases between. CDR3 protein: CASSPGAGRSGTDTQYF. The CDR3 DNA sequence: TGTGCCAGCAGCCCCGGGGCGGGAAGATCAGGCACAGATACGCAGTATTTT.

In DNA, the CDR3 is TGTGCCAGCAGCTTAGGAGCGAACTATGGCTACACCTTC. Residues: CASSLGANYGYTF. The chain is built from TRBV7-6 and TRBJ1-2; D unclear. V lost 1 base and J 2 bases, leaving 5 bases between the germline ends. Looked up from germline, CDR1 is SGHVS and CDR2 is FNYEAQ. There are 13 residues in the CDR3.

The rearrangement links TRBV18 to TRBJ1-1; the match to TRBD1 covers 7 bases. The germline V gene encodes CDR1 KGHSH and CDR2 LQKENI. V shed 3 bases, J shed 1 base, and the junction held 5 bases outside the gene matches. The CDR3 consists of 15 residues. The CDR3 coding sequence is TGTGCCAGCTCACCCTTGGGACAGTCGAACACTGAAGCTTTCTTT. Protein product: CASSPLGQSNTEAFF.

This clone appeared once. The CDR3 loop is CASGTATAYF. The CDR3 DNA reads TGTGCCAGCGGGACAGCCACAGCGTACTTC. The chain combines TRBV2 with TRBJ2-7, with TRBD1 matching over 7 bases. Per germline, CDR1 SNHLY and CDR2 FYNNEI. The V gene end was trimmed by 8 bases and the J gene end by 12 bases; junction bases not matched to a gene: 7. This CDR3 spans 10 amino acids.

V is TRBV23-1 and J is TRBJ2-2; 7 nucleotides line up with TRBD1. TRBV23-1 carries the ORF label, with uncertain function. CDR3 size: 18 residues. V lost 0 bases and J lost 1; bases outside the gene matches: 8. The DNA of the CDR3 is TGCGCCAGCAGTCAATCGGGAAGGAACAGGGGGAACACCGGGGAGCTGTTTTTT. Translation gives CASSQSGRNRGNTGELFF.